A single sample gave rise to the 9 T cell receptor beta chains below, sequenced in a study of blood T cell repertoires in COVID-19. The table came from immunoSEQ multiplex PCR; TCRdb's copy has only in-frame clones and leaves some out. The sample holds some 80,000 clones, 75% to 90% seen once. Sequenced: peripheral blood. The source is a man aged 55 to 69 with active or convalescent COVID-19.

This chain connects TRBV11-1 to TRBJ2-1, with TRBD2 matching over 13 bases. V lost 4 bases to trimming and J lost 5 bases; unmatched junction nucleotides: 5. Germline CDR1 reads SGHAT; CDR2 reads FQDESV (reference sequence). The length of the CDR3 is 16 residues. The CDR3 nucleotides read TGTGCCAGCAGCTCCAAGACTAGCGGGGGGAACAATGAGCAGTTCTTC. Translation gives CASSSKTSGGNNEQFF.

Only a few counts were recorded for this clone. The chain has TRBV5-6 and TRBJ1-5; TRBD1 might be the D (5 bases). The germline V gene encodes CDR1 SGHDT and CDR2 YYEEEE. The CDR3 runs 15 residues. V lost 3 bases, J lost 3 bases, and 13 bases lay in between. CDR3 in DNA: TGTGCCAGCAGCTACGGGAGAGGACACAATCAGCCCCAGCATTTT. This sequence encodes CASSYGRGHNQPQHF. The full variable domain, with the rest looked up from reference TRBV5-6 and TRBJ1-5, is DAGVTQSPTHLIKTRGQQVTLRCSPKSGHDTVSWYQQALGQGPQFIFQYYEEEERQRGNFPDRFSGHQFPNYSSELNVNALLLGDSALYLCASSYGRGHNQPQHFGDGTRLSIL.

This rearrangement joins TRBV7-3 to TRBJ2-1, with 11 positions matching TRBD1. V shed 1 base and J 8 bases; nucleotides not matched to a gene: 4. Germline CDR1 SGHTA, CDR2 FQGTGA. This CDR3 has 15 amino acids. The CDR3 reads CASSLMADRGHEQFF. In DNA, the CDR3 is TGTGCCAGCAGCTTAATGGCGGACAGGGGGCATGAGCAGTTCTTC. Using reference TRBV7-3 and TRBJ2-1 for the parts outside the CDR3, the full variable domain is GAGVSQTPSNKVTEKGKYVELRCDPISGHTALYWYRQSLGQGPEFLIYFQGTGAADDSGLPNDRFFAVRPEGSVSTLKIQRTERGDSAVYLCASSLMADRGHEQFFGPGTRLTVL.

V usage is TRBV19 and J usage is TRBJ1-5, with 8 bases fitting TRBD1. The CDR3 consists of 13 residues. The V and J ends lost 9 bases and 9 bases, in that order; junction bases with no gene match: 10. CDR1 and CDR2 (germline): LNHDA, SQIVND (reference sequence). CDR3 DNA: TGTGCCAGCGACCGGGACAGGACAGGGCCCCAGCATTTT. Translating gives CASDRDRTGPQHF.

The rearrangement uses TRBV7-2 and TRBJ2-5; weak D call: TRBD2 (5 bases). The germline V gene encodes CDR1 SGHTA and CDR2 FQGNSA. The V and J ends lost 5 bases and 1 base respectively, with 11 bases between them. This CDR3 has 14 residues. The DNA of the CDR3 is TGTGCCAGCAGCCCCCTCGGGGTCCAAGAGACCCAGTACTTC. This encodes CASSPLGVQETQYF.

The gene calls are TRBV4-3 and TRBJ2-1, with D perhaps TRBD2 (6 bases). V was clipped by 0 bases and J by 7 bases, with 19 bases between them. The CDR3 covers 17 residues. Germline V gene lookup returns CDR1 LGHNA and CDR2 YSLEER. In DNA, the CDR3 is TGCGCCAGCAGCCAAGATCTTTTAGGGCGGGGAGATAATGAGCAGTTCTTC. As protein: CASSQDLLGRGDNEQFF.

The chain employs TRBV2 and TRBJ1-5; 7 bases line up with TRBD1. Losses at the gene ends were 0 bases for V and 4 bases for J; bases not matched to a gene: 6. The CDR3 extends over 16 amino acids. The V gene's germline CDR1 is SNHLY and CDR2 FYNNEI. Here the CDR3 reads CASSEAPYRGNQPQHF. The CDR3 bases are TGTGCCAGCAGTGAAGCGCCATACAGGGGAAATCAGCCCCAGCATTTT.

Concerning this clone: At one of its ends the junction is not consistent with the germline gene, which may arise from a read error. V is TRBV19 and J is TRBJ1-2; D gene ambiguous. This CDR3 contains 8 residues. From germline, CDR1 is LNHDA and CDR2 SQIVND (reference sequence). Here the CDR3 reads CASSVPYF. For the CDR3, the DNA is TGTGCCAGTAGTGTCCCGTACTTC. Full variable domain (outside the CDR3, taken from reference TRBV19 and TRBJ1-2): DGGITQSPKYLFRKEGQNVTLSCEQNLNHDAMYWYRQDPGQGLRLIYYSQIVNDFQKGDIAEGYSVSREKKESFPLTVTSAQKNPTAFYLCASSVPYFGSGTRLTVV.

The chain joins TRBV6-5 to TRBJ2-2; 11 bases agree with TRBD1. This CDR3 has 15 amino acids. Unmatched junction bases numbered 3, after V lost 5 bases and J lost 4 bases. Germline CDR1 and CDR2: MNHEY and SVGAGI. The DNA for the CDR3 is TGTGCCAGCAGTCCGGGGACAGGGGGCACCGGGGAGCTGTTTTTT. It yields the protein CASSPGTGGTGELFF.